The 31 T cell receptor beta chains given below trace back to one sample, sequenced in a study of spatial heterogeneity in lung cancer. Noted time point: sample taken at primary tumor resection. From the 5' RACE reads, TCRdb called clonotypes with MiXCR, one entry per CDR3 protein. The table records 45,000 to 55,000 distinct CDR3 sequences, less than 5.5% of them present only once. This material consisted of PBMCs, taken at surgery. Source of these receptors: a male donor with early-stage non-small cell lung cancer.

This clonotype was recorded at least ten times. This sequence joins TRBV4-1 and TRBJ1-5; D gene uncertain. Germline CDR1 reads MGHRA; CDR2 reads YSYEKL. This CDR3 contains 15 residues. The V end lost 4 bases, the J end lost 6 bases, and 16 bases lay between the germline ends. The CDR3 nucleotides are TGCGCCAGCAGCCGCTCAGAGGGCTCTTTTCAGCCCCAGCATTTT. It yields the protein CASSRSEGSFQPQHF.

The chain links TRBV27 to TRBJ2-2; D remains ambiguous. V lost 3 bases, J lost 2 bases, and 4 bases lay in between. Germline V gene lookup returns CDR1 MNHEY and CDR2 SMNVEV (reference sequence). The CDR3 spans 13 residues. The CDR3 DNA reads TGTGCCAGCAGTTTGGATAACACCGGGGAGCTGTTTTTT. Its translation: CASSLDNTGELFF.

This clonotype was seen at least ten times. The chain uses TRBV2 and TRBJ2-3; 9 nucleotides align to TRBD2. The CDR3 contains 15 residues. V gave up 3 bases and J gave up 4 bases; unmatched junction bases: 5. Germline V gene sequence: CDR1 SNHLY, CDR2 FYNNEI. The CDR3 nucleotides are TGTGCCAGCAGTGATGCTAGCGGGACGTCAGATACGCAGTATTTT. This codes for CASSDASGTSDTQYF.

This clonotype was counted many times. The gene calls are TRBV30 and TRBJ2-5; D unclear. CDR1 is GTSNPN and CDR2 is SVGIG in the germline V gene (reference sequence). The CDR3 has 14 residues. Trimming removed 2 bases from V and 5 bases from J, with 15 bases in between. CDR3 loop: CAWSRRDGVETQYF. CDR3 DNA: TGTGCCTGGAGTCGTAGAGACGGAGTGGAGACCCAGTACTTC.

This clonotype was seen a few times. The rearrangement joins TRBV4-2 to TRBJ2-5, with 8 bases aligning to TRBD2. The CDR3 is made up of 17 amino acids. Per germline, CDR1 LGHNA and CDR2 YNFKEQ. Unmatched junction bases numbered 10, after V lost 1 base and J lost 3 bases. The CDR3: CASSQGTLLAEEETQYF. CDR3 DNA sequence: TGTGCCAGCAGCCAAGGCACCCTACTAGCGGAGGAAGAGACCCAGTACTTC.

Regarding this clonotype: A much larger clone is a single base away; this may be a read error. The chain recombines TRBV27 with TRBJ2-1, with D perhaps being TRBD1 or TRBD2 (5 bases each). CDR3 length: 15 residues. V was clipped by 4 bases and J by 2 bases, with 12 bases between them. The germline CDR1 and CDR2 sequences are MNHEY and SMNVEV (reference sequence). CDR3 in DNA: TGTGCCAGCAGTTCGGGACCAGCGGCCTACAATGAGCAGTTCTTC. This codes for CASSSGPAAYNEQFF.

Relative to its sample, this clonotype is medium-sized (0.01 to 0.1%). The chain carries TRBV5-6 and TRBJ2-1, with TRBD2 identical over 9 bases. Germline V gene sequence: CDR1 SGHDT, CDR2 YYEEEE. V lost 1 base and J lost 0; bases outside the gene matches: 2. The CDR3 contains 16 residues. The CDR3 bases are TGTGCCAGCAGCTTGCTAGCGGGGAGCTCCTACAATGAGCAGTTCTTC. Protein sequence: CASSLLAGSSYNEQFF.

This clonotype was found many times. J is TRBJ2-7 and V is TRBV3-1; D gene unclear. Germline loops: CDR1 LGHDT, CDR2 YNNKEL (reference sequence). This CDR3 is 13 amino acids long. Trimming cost V 4 bases and J 5 bases, with 12 bases left between them. CDR3 residues: CASSLLTSDEQYF. DNA of the CDR3: TGTGCCAGCAGCCTACTAACGTCTGACGAGCAGTACTTC.

The sample holds a few counts of this clonotype. V usage is TRBV27 and J usage is TRBJ2-1, with 7 bases that match TRBD2. The germline V gene has CDR1 MNHEY and CDR2 SMNVEV (reference sequence). The trim removed 5 bases at V and 4 bases at J, leaving 11 bases unmatched. The CDR3 sequence is 16 residues long. In DNA, the CDR3 is TGTGCCAGCAGTCCCGGACTAGTGGTCCCATACAATGAGCAGTTCTTC. Translation: CASSPGLVVPYNEQFF.

In its sample, this clonotype was seen many times. CDR3 residues: CSAREARSPNTGELFF. The CDR3 nucleotides read TGCAGTGCTAGAGAGGCCCGGAGCCCGAACACCGGGGAGCTGTTTTTT. The rearrangement links TRBV20-1 to TRBJ2-2; D is unclear. The CDR3 runs 16 residues. Per the germline V gene, CDR1 is DFQATT and CDR2 is SNEGSKA (reference sequence). V was trimmed by 0 bases and J by 0 bases, leaving 11 bases between them.

The table lists this clonotype with many counts. The CDR3, as DNA: TGTGCCAGTAGTCCAACTAGTGGCGGGGAGCTGTTTTTT. Its translation is CASSPTSGGELFF. J is TRBJ2-2 and V is TRBV19; D is perhaps TRBD2 (5 bases). CDR3 length: 13 amino acids. Looked up from germline, CDR1 is LNHDA and CDR2 is SQIVND (reference sequence). With 5 bases removed from V and 7 bases from J, the gap between germline ends came to 11 bases.

This clonotype was counted many times. The chain carries TRBV6-1 and TRBJ1-3, with 10 bases matching TRBD1. The length of the CDR3 is 16 residues. J gave up 4 bases and V 7 bases, and 10 bases lay outside the gene matches. Germline V gene sequence: CDR1 MNHNS, CDR2 SASEGT. The CDR3 reads CASIPGQGRSGNTIYF. The CDR3 DNA follows: TGTGCCAGCATCCCGGGACAGGGGCGCTCCGGAAACACCATATATTTT.

This clonotype was counted ten times or more. The chain uses TRBV10-3 and TRBJ2-3; unclear D gene. Germline V gene sequence: CDR1 ENHRY, CDR2 SYGVKD. This CDR3 is built from 14 residues. The V end lost 0 bases, the J end lost 5 bases, and 9 bases lay between the germline ends. The CDR3 DNA reads TGTGCCATCAGTGAGTCGCGTTCGGGAGATACGCAGTATTTT. Translating gives CAISESRSGDTQYF.

In the case of this clonotype: A much larger clone lies one base from this, so it may be a read error. V and J are TRBV7-8 and TRBJ2-2; D is undetermined. The CDR3 consists of 15 residues. Germline CDR1 reads SGHVS; CDR2 reads FQNEAQ. V was shortened by 4 bases and J by 7 bases, with 16 bases between the two germline ends. The CDR3 sequence is CASSSGPPPSGELFF. Here the CDR3 DNA reads TGTGCCAGCAGCTCCGGACCCCCGCCCAGCGGGGAGCTGTTTTTT.

This clonotype was seen at least ten times. The rearrangement links TRBV7-9 to TRBJ2-1, with TRBD2 matching 14 bases. CDR3 length: 14 residues. Germline V CDR1 and CDR2: SEHNR, FQNEAQ (reference sequence). The V gene end was trimmed by 11 bases and the J gene end by 8 bases; junction bases not matched to a gene: 8. This CDR3 is CASRTSGRQDEQFF. The CDR3 nucleotides read TGTGCCTCGCGGACTAGCGGGAGGCAGGATGAGCAGTTCTTC.

In this sample, this clonotype is medium-sized. This rearrangement joins TRBV5-4 to TRBJ1-6; TRBD1 is a possible D gene (6 bases). Germline CDR1 SGHNT, CDR2 YYREEE (reference sequence). The CDR3 length is 13 residues. Between the trimmed V and J ends, which lost 5 bases and 11 bases, there was a span of 14 bases. CDR3 nucleotides: TGTGCCAGCAGTCCCAGGGGACGGACACCCCTCCACTTT. Translated: CASSPRGRTPLHF.

This clonotype was seen many times. The chain has TRBV19 and TRBJ1-2, with a possible D match to TRBD1 (5 bases). This CDR3 region has 13 residues. The ends were cut back, 3 bases at V and 6 bases at J, with 11 bases in the middle. CDR1 and CDR2 from the germline V gene are LNHDA and SQIVND (reference sequence). For the CDR3, the DNA is TGTGCCAGTAGTATCGCAGGGAGGAATGGCTACACCTTC. As protein: CASSIAGRNGYTF. The entire variable domain, with the rest obtained from reference TRBV19 and TRBJ1-2, is as follows: DGGITQSPKYLFRKEGQNVTLSCEQNLNHDAMYWYRQDPGQGLRLIYYSQIVNDFQKGDIAEGYSVSREKKESFPLTVTSAQKNPTAFYLCASSIAGRNGYTFGSGTRLTVV.

At least ten counts were recorded for this clonotype. The genes are TRBV6-2 or TRBV6-3 and TRBJ2-7; no clear D. Germline lookup yields CDR1 MNHEY and CDR2 SVGEGT. V lost 4 bases and J lost 3, with 7 bases in between. The CDR3 is made up of 12 amino acids. CDR3 in amino acids: CASSFLSYEQYF. CDR3 DNA sequence: TGTGCCAGCAGTTTCTTGAGCTACGAGCAGTACTTC.

This clonotype has ten or more counts. The CDR3: CSAPELAGGMRLETQYF. DNA of the CDR3: TGCAGTGCTCCCGAGCTAGCGGGGGGGATGAGGTTGGAGACCCAGTACTTC. The rearrangement joins TRBV20-1 to TRBJ2-5; TRBD2 matches at 12 bases. J lost 5 bases, V lost 5 bases, and 15 bases had no gene match. The CDR3 is 17 amino acids. Germline CDR1 DFQATT, CDR2 SNEGSKA (reference sequence).

Comment on this clonotype: This may stem from a read error, because a much larger clone lies one nucleotide away. The rearrangement links TRBV28 to TRBJ1-1; D unclear. The CDR3 runs 16 residues. Trimming shortened V by 3 bases and J by 2 bases, and 16 bases separated the two germline ends. Germline CDR1 reads MDHEN; CDR2 reads SYDVKM. The CDR3 coding sequence is TGTGCCAGCAGTTTGGGCCGGGCAGAGGGAAACACTGAAGCTTTCTTT. Translation: CASSLGRAEGNTEAFF.

The table lists this clonotype with many counts. The rearrangement joins TRBV10-2 to TRBJ2-3; 10 bases match TRBD2. The V and J ends lost 10 bases and 6 bases, in that order; junction bases with no gene match: 10. Per the germline V gene, CDR1 is WSHSY and CDR2 is SAAADI. The CDR3 covers 14 residues. CDR3 region: CATQGLAGADTQYF. The CDR3 region has the DNA TGCGCCACACAGGGGCTAGCGGGAGCCGATACGCAGTATTTT.

This clonotype was seen repeatedly, ten times or more. V and J are TRBV7-6 and TRBJ2-1; TRBD2 agrees at 12 bases. The CDR3 has 19 amino acids. Trimming cost V 1 base and J 3 bases; bases outside gene matches: 10. Germline V lookup: CDR1 SGHVS, CDR2 FNYEAQ. CDR3 sequence reads: CASSLVGTSGLPFYNEQFF. CDR3 coding DNA: TGTGCCAGCAGCTTAGTCGGGACTAGCGGGCTACCGTTCTACAATGAGCAGTTCTTC. The full variable domain, completed using reference TRBV7-6 and TRBJ2-1, is GAGVSQSPRYKVTKRGQDVALRCDPISGHVSLYWYRQALGQGPEFLTYFNYEAQQDKSGLPNDRFSAERPEGSISTLTIQRTEQRDSAMYRCASSLVGTSGLPFYNEQFFGPGTRLTVL.

This clonotype was recorded many times. This rearrangement joins TRBV29-1 to TRBJ1-1, with D maybe TRBD1 (5 bases). Germline V gene lookup returns CDR1 SQVTM and CDR2 ANQGSEA. Trimming cost V 8 bases and J 10 bases, with 20 bases left between them. CDR3 length equals 12 residues. CDR3 DNA sequence: TGCAGCTCCCGTCGGACAAACCTGGCAGCTTTCTTT. As protein: CSSRRTNLAAFF. The complete variable domain, with remaining parts taken from reference TRBV29-1 and TRBJ1-1, reads SAVISQKPSRDICQRGTSLTIQCQVDSQVTMMFWYRQQPGQSLTLIATANQGSEATYESGFVIDKFPISRPNLTFSTLTVSNMSPEDSSIYLCSSRRTNLAAFFGQGTRLTVV.

Ten or more counts support this clonotype. The V and J genes are TRBV4-3 and TRBJ2-3; TRBD2 might be the D (5 bases). This CDR3 is built from 15 residues. Germline V gene lookup returns CDR1 LGHNA and CDR2 YSLEER. V was cut by 4 bases and J by 1 base, with 12 bases left in between. CDR3 amino acids: CASSPSAGGTDTQYF. The CDR3 bases are TGCGCCAGCAGCCCAAGCGCCGGGGGCACAGATACGCAGTATTTT.

This clonotype has at least ten counts. The genes are TRBV5-1 and TRBJ2-1, with 8 nucleotides matching TRBD2. The CDR3 extends over 15 amino acids. The germline V gene encodes CDR1 SGHRS and CDR2 YFSETQ. The ends lost 0 bases at V and 2 bases at J; junction bases unmatched: 1. The CDR3 sequence: CASSLEAGAYNEQFF. CDR3 coding DNA: TGCGCCAGCAGCTTGGAAGCGGGAGCCTACAATGAGCAGTTCTTC.

The J gene is TRBJ2-1, the V gene TRBV24-1, with 10 bases fitting TRBD1. J lost 7 bases, V lost 2 bases, and 1 base had no gene match. Germline lookup yields CDR1 KGHDR and CDR2 SFDVKD. This CDR3 is built from 14 residues. The CDR3 protein is CATSDSGQGNEQFF. In DNA form, the CDR3 reads TGTGCCACCAGTGATTCGGGACAGGGGAATGAGCAGTTCTTC.

Comment on this clonotype: This may be a read error, as it is one base from a much larger clone. The gene calls are TRBV7-2 and TRBJ2-2; no clear D. There are 16 residues in the CDR3. Germline-derived CDR1 and CDR2 are SGHTA and FQGNSA. CDR3 residues: CVSSLDWQDDTGELFF. The CDR3 bases are TGTGTCAGCAGCTTAGATTGGCAGGATGACACCGGGGAGCTGTTTTTT.

For this clonotype: This may arise from a read error, as a much more abundant clone is one base away. The V call is TRBV20-1, the J call TRBJ1-5; D is unresolved. The V gene's germline CDR1 is DFQATT and CDR2 SNEGSKA (reference sequence). V was cut by 6 bases and J by 0 bases, with 15 bases left in between. The CDR3 consists of 15 residues. CDR3 DNA: TGCAGTGCCTCGGACCCAAAACATAGCAATCAGCCCCAGCATTTT. Translation: CSASDPKHSNQPQHF.

This clonotype was counted many times. The gene calls are TRBV20-1 and TRBJ2-5, with 8 bases that match TRBD2. CDR1 and CDR2 (germline): DFQATT, SNEGSKA (reference sequence). This CDR3 contains 14 residues. V shed 3 bases and J 3 bases; nucleotides not matched to a gene: 6. The CDR3 nucleotides read TGCAGTGCTAGTCGGGAGGGCCGGGAAGAGACCCAGTACTTC. This codes for CSASREGREETQYF.

This clonotype was seen more than once but under ten times. The rearrangement uses TRBV7-2 and TRBJ2-5, with 8 bases matching TRBD2. Germline V gene data show CDR1 as SGHTA and CDR2 as FQGNSA. V was pared by 5 bases and J by 1 base, with 6 bases of the junction left unmatched. This CDR3 comprises 15 residues. DNA for the CDR3: TGTGCCAGCAGCCCCTCTCGGGGGGGCCAAGAGACCCAGTACTTC. Its translation: CASSPSRGGQETQYF.

This clonotype came up many times. The J gene is TRBJ2-5, the V gene TRBV11-2; D is uncertain. Between the trimmed V and J ends, which lost 0 bases and 9 bases, there was a span of 17 bases. The CDR3 contains 15 residues. Per germline, CDR1 SGHAT and CDR2 FQNNGV. The CDR3 sequence is CASSLEMVQSSAQYF. The CDR3 nucleotides read TGTGCCAGCAGCTTAGAGATGGTCCAATCGTCGGCCCAGTACTTC.